This is a list of T cell receptor beta chains from one sample in a study of regulatory T cells in long-lasting Graves disease. One entry per CDR3 protein results from TCRdb running MiXCR on the multiplex PCR reads. The sample records roughly 440,000 distinct CDR3 sequences, approximately 16% being singletons. These same data were also listed under a study on T cells in Graves' hyperthyroidism and ophthalmopathy.

Sequenced here: peripheral blood mononuclear cells (PBMCs), sampled at new diagnosis, from a patient treated with antithyroid drugs. The receptors were gathered from a woman aged 18-30 years with Graves disease. CDR3s leave out the opening cysteine and the closing phenylalanine or tryptophan. Not every row has a clone size; where given, it reads once, few, many or a size class.

>TRBJ1-1|TRBV28|.
ASSSQLRPEAF
>TRBJ2-1|TRBV6-1|many
ASSEPRGGEQF
>TRBJ2-7|TRBV28|many
APTGQDAEQY
>TRBJ2-1|TRBV12-3/TRBV12-4|many
ASSWGAASYNEQF
>TRBJ2-7|TRBV28|many
ASYSGIEQY
>TRBJ2-7|TRBV27|few
ASSPTPSGSSYEQY
>TRBJ2-1|TRBV11-1|many
ASSLMGNNEQF
>TRBJ2-1|TRBV2|many
ASIEGESNEQF
>TRBJ1-1|TRBV28|many
ASSLQGAKPEAF
>TRBJ2-1|TRBV12-3/TRBV12-4|.
ASSRNREQF
>TRBJ2-7|TRBV30|many
AWSVGAASYEQY
>TRBJ2-1|TRBV2|many
ASLGLKRAYNEQF
>TRBJ1-3|TRBV7-8|few
ASSRTGNTIY
>TRBJ2-2|TRBV19|.
ASSIRTAANTGELF
>TRBJ2-7|TRBV20-1|.
SAIDRYHGGVYEQY
>TRBJ2-1|TRBV30|.
AWSALNEQF
>TRBJ1-1|TRBV20-1|many
SARENTEAF
>TRBJ2-7|TRBV5-1|.
ASSLASSPSSYEQY
>TRBJ1-4|TRBV30|.
AWSVGGSNEKLF
>TRBJ2-1|TRBV6-1|once
ASRSLASSSYNEQF
>TRBJ2-1|TRBV6-2/TRBV6-3|few
ASSRLLAGEGNEQF
>TRBJ2-3|TRBV30|.
AWSVLAGVETDTQY
>TRBJ2-5|TRBV20-1|many
SATLASSGSGTQY
>TRBJ1-1|TRBV5-1|few
ASSWTDRGGTEAF
>TRBJ1-1|TRBV27|.
ASSSRGGRNTEAF
>TRBJ2-7|TRBV29-1|many
SVDSGNSYEQY
>TRBJ2-7|TRBV2|.
ASSEQHYEQY